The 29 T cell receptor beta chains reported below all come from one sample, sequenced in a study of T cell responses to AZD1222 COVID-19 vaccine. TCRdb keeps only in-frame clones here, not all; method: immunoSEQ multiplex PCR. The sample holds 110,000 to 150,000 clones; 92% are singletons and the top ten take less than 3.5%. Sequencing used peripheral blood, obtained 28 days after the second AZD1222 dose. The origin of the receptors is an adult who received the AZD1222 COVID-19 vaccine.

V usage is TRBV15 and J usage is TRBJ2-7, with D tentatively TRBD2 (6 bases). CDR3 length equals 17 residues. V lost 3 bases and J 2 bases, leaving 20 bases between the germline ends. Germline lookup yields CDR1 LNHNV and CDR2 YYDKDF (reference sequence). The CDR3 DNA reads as TGTGCCACCAGCAGGGCCCGGGGCGGGATCGATACCTACGAGCAGTACTTC. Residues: CATSRARGGIDTYEQYF.

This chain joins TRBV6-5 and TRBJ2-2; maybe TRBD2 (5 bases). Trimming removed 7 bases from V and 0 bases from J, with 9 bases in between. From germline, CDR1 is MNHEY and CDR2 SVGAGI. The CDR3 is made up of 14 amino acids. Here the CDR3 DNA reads TGTGCCAGCATCCTAGCTGCGAACACCGGGGAGCTGTTTTTT. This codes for CASILAANTGELFF.

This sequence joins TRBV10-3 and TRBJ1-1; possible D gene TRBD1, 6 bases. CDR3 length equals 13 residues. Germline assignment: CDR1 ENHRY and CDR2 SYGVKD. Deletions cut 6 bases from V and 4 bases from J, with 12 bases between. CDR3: CAIRDGQTTEAFF. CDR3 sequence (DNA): TGTGCCATCAGAGACGGACAGACCACTGAAGCTTTCTTT.

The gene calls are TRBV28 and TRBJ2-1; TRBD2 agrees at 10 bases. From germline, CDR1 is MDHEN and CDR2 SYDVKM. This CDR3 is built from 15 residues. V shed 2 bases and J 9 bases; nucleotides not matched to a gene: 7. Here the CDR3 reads CASSLAASGGGEQFF. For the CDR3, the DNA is TGTGCCAGCAGTTTAGCGGCTAGCGGGGGCGGTGAGCAGTTCTTC.

This chain's CDR3 is CASSPTGGGGETQYF. The DNA for the CDR3 is TGTGCCAGTAGTCCGACAGGGGGCGGAGGAGAGACCCAGTACTTC. The J gene is TRBJ2-5, the V gene TRBV19; 10 positions match TRBD1. The germline gives CDR1 LNHDA, CDR2 SQIVND (reference sequence). V shed 5 bases, J shed 4 bases, and the junction held 7 bases outside the gene matches. The CDR3 sequence is 15 residues long.

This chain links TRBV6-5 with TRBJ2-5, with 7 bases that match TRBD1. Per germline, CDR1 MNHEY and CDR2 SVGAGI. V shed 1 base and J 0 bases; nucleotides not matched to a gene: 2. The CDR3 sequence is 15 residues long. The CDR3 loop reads CASSYLQGYQETQYF. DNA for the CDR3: TGTGCCAGCAGTTACTTACAGGGGTACCAAGAGACCCAGTACTTC.

CDR3 in DNA: TGTGCCAGCAGCTCGAGGACAGGATCCTCTGGAAACACCATATATTTT. Translating it yields CASSSRTGSSGNTIYF. The V and J genes are TRBV11-2 and TRBJ1-3; TRBD1 aligns across 7 bases. Germline V gene lookup returns CDR1 SGHAT and CDR2 FQNNGV. The CDR3 extends over 16 amino acids. The V and J ends lost 4 bases and 0 bases, in that order; junction bases with no gene match: 6.

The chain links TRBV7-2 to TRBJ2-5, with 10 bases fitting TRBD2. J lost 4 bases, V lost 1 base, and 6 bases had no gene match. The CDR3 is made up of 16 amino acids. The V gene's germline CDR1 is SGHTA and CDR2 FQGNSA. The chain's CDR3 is CASSLGTSGPGETQYF. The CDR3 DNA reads TGTGCCAGCAGCTTAGGGACTAGCGGCCCTGGAGAGACCCAGTACTTC.

CDR3 sequence: CASSPQGDSNQPQHF. The CDR3 DNA follows: TGTGCCAGCAGCCCCCAGGGAGATAGCAATCAGCCCCAGCATTTT. The chain couples TRBV9 to TRBJ1-5, with D maybe TRBD1 (5 bases). This CDR3 is 15 amino acids long. The germline V gene has CDR1 SGDLS and CDR2 YYNGEE. V was trimmed by 4 bases and J by 0 bases, leaving 11 bases between them.

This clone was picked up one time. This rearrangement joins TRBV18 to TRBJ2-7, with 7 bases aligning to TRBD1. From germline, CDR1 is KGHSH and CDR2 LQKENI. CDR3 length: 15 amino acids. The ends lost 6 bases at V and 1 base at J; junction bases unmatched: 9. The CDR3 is CASSYQGGSSYEQYF. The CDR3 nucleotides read TGTGCCAGCTCCTACCAAGGGGGCAGTTCCTACGAGCAGTACTTC.

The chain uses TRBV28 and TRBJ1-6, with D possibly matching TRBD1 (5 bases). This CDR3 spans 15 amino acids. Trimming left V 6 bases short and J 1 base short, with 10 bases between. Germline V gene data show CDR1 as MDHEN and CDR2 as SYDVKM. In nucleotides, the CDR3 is TGTGCCAGCAGGAGCCAGGGTTCCTATAATTCACCCCTCCACTTT. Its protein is CASRSQGSYNSPLHF.

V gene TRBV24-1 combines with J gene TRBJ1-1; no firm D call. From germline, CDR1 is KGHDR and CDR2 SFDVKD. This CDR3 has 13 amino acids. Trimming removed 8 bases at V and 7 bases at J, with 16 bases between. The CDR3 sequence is CATTPGAGGEAFF. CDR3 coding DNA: TGTGCCACCACTCCCGGAGCAGGCGGTGAAGCTTTCTTT.

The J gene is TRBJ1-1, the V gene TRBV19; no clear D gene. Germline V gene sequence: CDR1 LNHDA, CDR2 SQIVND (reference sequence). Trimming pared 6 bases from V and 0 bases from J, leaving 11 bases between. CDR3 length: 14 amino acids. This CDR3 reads CASRTEPMNTEAFF. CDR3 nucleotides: TGTGCCAGTAGGACGGAGCCCATGAACACTGAAGCTTTCTTT.

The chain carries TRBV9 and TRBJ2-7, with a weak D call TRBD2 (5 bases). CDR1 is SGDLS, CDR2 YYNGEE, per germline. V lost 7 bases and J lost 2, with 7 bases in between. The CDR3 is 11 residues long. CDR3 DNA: TGTGCCAGCGGGGAGACCTACGAGCAGTACTTC. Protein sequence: CASGETYEQYF. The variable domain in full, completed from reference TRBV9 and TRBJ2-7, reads DSGVTQTPKHLITATGQRVTLRCSPRSGDLSVYWYQQSLDQGLQFLIQYYNGEERAKGNILERFSAQQFPDLHSELNLSSLELGDSALYFCASGETYEQYFGPGTRLTVT.

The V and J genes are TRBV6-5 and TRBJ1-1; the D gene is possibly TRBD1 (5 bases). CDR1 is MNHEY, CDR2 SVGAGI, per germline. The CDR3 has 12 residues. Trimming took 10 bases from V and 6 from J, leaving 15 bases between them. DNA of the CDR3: TGTGCCATCACCGGGAGGGGCGCTGAAGCTTTCTTT. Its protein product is CAITGRGAEAFF.

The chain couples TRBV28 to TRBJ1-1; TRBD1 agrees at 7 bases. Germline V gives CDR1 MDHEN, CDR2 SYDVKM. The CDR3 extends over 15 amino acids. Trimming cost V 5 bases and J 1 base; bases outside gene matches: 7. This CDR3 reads CASSTPQGWNTEAFF. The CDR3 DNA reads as TGTGCCAGCAGTACCCCACAGGGGTGGAACACTGAAGCTTTCTTT.

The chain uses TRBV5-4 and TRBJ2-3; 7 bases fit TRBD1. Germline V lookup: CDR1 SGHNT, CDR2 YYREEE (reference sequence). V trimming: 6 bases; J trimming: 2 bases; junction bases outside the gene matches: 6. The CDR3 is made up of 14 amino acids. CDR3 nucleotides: TGTGCCAGCACGTCTGGGACAGTCACAGATACGCAGTATTTT. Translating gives CASTSGTVTDTQYF.

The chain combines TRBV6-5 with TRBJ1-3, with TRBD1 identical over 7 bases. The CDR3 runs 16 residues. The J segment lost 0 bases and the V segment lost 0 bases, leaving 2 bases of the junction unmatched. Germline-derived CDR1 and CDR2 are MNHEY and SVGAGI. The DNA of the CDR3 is TGTGCCAGCAGTTACTCGGGACAGATCTCTGGAAACACCATATATTTT. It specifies CASSYSGQISGNTIYF.

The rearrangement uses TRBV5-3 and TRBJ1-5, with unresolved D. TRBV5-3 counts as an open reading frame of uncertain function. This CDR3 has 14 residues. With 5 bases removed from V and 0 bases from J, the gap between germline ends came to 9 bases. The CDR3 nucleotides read TGTGCCAGAAGTTTTTCTTATAGCAATCAGCCCCAGCATTTT. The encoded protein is CARSFSYSNQPQHF.

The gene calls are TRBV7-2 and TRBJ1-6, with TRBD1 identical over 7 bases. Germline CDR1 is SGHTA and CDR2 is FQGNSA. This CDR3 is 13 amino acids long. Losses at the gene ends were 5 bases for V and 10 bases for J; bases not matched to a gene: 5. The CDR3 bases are TGTGCCAGCAGCAATACAGGGGACTCACCCCTCCACTTT. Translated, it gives CASSNTGDSPLHF.

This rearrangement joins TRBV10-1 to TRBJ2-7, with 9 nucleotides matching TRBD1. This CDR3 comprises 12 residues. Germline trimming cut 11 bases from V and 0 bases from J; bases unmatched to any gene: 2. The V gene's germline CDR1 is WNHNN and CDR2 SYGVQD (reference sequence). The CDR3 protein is CALGQGSYEQYF. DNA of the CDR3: TGCGCCCTGGGACAGGGCTCCTACGAGCAGTACTTC.

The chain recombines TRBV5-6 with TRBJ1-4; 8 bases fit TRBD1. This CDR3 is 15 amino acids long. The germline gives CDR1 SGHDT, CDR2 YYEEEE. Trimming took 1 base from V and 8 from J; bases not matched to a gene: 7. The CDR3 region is CASSLYAGGEEKLFF. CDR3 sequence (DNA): TGTGCCAGCAGCTTGTATGCAGGGGGCGAGGAAAAACTGTTTTTT.

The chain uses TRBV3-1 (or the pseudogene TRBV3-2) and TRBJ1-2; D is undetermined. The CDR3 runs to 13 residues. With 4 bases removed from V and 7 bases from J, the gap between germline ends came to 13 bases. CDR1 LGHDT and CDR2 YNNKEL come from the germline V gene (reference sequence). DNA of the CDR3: TGTGCCAGCAGCCGCTCCGGGTTGGGTGGCTACACCTTC. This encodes CASSRSGLGGYTF.

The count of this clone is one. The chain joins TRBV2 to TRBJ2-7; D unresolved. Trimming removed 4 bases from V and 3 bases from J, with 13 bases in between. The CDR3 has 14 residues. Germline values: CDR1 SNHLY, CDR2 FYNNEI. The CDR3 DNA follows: TGTGCCAGCAGTGGGCAGGAAACTTACTACGAGCAGTACTTC. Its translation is CASSGQETYYEQYF.

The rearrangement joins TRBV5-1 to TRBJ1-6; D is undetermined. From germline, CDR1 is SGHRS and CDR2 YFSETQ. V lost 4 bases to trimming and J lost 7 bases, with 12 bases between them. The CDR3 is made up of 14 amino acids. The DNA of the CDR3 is TGCGCCAGCAGCCCCGGGTCGGGGAATTCACCCCTCCACTTT. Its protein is CASSPGSGNSPLHF. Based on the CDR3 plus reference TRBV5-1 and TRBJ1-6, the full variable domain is KAGVTQTPRYLIKTRGQQVTLSCSPISGHRSVSWYQQTPGQGLQFLFEYFSETQRNKGNFPGRFSGRQFSNSRSEMNVSTLELGDSALYLCASSPGSGNSPLHFGNGTRLTVT.

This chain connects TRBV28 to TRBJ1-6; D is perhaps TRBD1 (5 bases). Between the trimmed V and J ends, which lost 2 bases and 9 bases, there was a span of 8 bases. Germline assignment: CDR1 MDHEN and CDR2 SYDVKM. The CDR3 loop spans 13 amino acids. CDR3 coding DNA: TGTGCCAGCAGTTTACTTAGGGGTTCACCCCTCCACTTT. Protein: CASSLLRGSPLHF. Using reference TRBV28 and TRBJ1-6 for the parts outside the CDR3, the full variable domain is DVKVTQSSRYLVKRTGEKVFLECVQDMDHENMFWYRQDPGLGLRLIYFSYDVKMKEKGDIPEGYSVSREKKERFSLILESASTNQTSMYLCASSLLRGSPLHFGNGTRLTVT.

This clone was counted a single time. CDR3 amino acids: CASSGNRGTTYTF. CDR3 coding DNA: TGTGCCAGCAGCGGCAACAGGGGCACCACCTACACCTTC. V and J are TRBV7-9 and TRBJ1-2, with 7 bases matching TRBD1. The CDR3 covers 13 residues. The germline V gene encodes CDR1 SEHNR and CDR2 FQNEAQ (reference sequence). The trim removed 5 bases at V and 10 bases at J, leaving 10 bases unmatched.

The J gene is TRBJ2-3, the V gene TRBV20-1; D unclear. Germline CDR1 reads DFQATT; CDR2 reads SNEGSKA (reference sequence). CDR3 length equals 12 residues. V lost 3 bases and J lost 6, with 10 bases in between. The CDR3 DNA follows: TGCAGTGCTAGTGTTAACAGTGATACGCAGTATTTT. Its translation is CSASVNSDTQYF.

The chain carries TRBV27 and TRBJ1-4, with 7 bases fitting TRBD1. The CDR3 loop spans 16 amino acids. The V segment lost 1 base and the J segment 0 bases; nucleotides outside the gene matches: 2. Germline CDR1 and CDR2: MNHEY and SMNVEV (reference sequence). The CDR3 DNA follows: TGTGCCAGCAGTTTATGGGGGACAGCAACTAATGAAAAACTGTTTTTT. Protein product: CASSLWGTATNEKLFF.